This T cell receptor beta chain was found in a study of B cell selection in AIRE deficiency. Overall study findings and caveats: Patient Tconv cells held roughly 33% of Treg sequences shared by healthy donors. Of about 4,000 shared Treg TCRbeta sequences, around 32% were healthy-only, just over 9% patient-only. Shared Treg sequences were biased toward short CDR3s with few non-templated nucleotide insertions.

Conventional CD4 T cells were sorted as CD4+CD127+ cells. With respect to this clone: Its specificity is not known.

Original methodology: Pooled conventional T cells gave about 11x10^4 patient and around 130,000 donor TCRbeta sequences. Data came from immunoSEQ multiplex PCR; TCRdb stores just in-frame clones and leaves some out. The D gene and trimming were derived from the DNA, and the V and J assignments and clone size from that table. The sample lists 22,000 or so clones; 97% were seen once. The V segment lost 1 base and the J segment 8 bases; nucleotides outside the gene matches: 7. The CDR3 is 15 residues long. CDR1 and CDR2 from the germline V gene are SNHLY and FYNNEI. The genes are TRBV2 and TRBJ2-1, with TRBD2 matching over 8 bases. This clonotype originated in a human donor with AIRE deficiency. The sample consisted of conventional CD4+ T cells sorted from PBMCs. For the CDR3, the DNA is TGTGCCAGCAGTGAAGTGGCGGGAGGAACCCATGAGCAGTTCTTC. It yields the protein CASSEVAGGTHEQFF.